These T cell receptor beta chains were read from a single sample in a study of CD8 T cells in ankylosing spondylitis. TCRdb itself ran the 5' RACE reads through MiXCR, one entry per CDR3 protein. This sample has fewer than 550,000 distinct CDR3 sequences, with 5.3% found just once. The sequencing sample was made of blood, either unsorted or a sorted T cell fraction (not recorded which). The receptor source for this set is a male donor with ankylosing spondylitis. Both conserved end residues are part of each CDR3. The order of the fields is clone size, D gene, J gene, V gene, CDR3 protein, CDR3 DNA. A D gene is named only where the DNA matches it firmly. Clone size is given for some rows only: seen once, a few or many times, or a class if the clone is expanded.

clone_size: many
d_call: TRBD1
j_call: TRBJ1-4
v_call: TRBV5-1
cdr3_aa: CASSTTGANEKLFF
cdr3_nt: TGCGCCAGCAGCACGACAGGGGCAAATGAAAAACTGTTTTTT

clone_size: once
d_call: TRBD1
j_call: TRBJ2-2
v_call: TRBV7-6
cdr3_aa: CASSWTGMNTGELFF
cdr3_nt: TGTGCCAGCAGCTGGACAGGGATGAACACCGGGGAGCTGTTTTTT

clone_size: many
d_call: TRBD1
j_call: TRBJ1-3
v_call: TRBV3-1
cdr3_aa: CASSQDDRGNTIYF
cdr3_nt: TGTGCCAGCAGCCAAGATGACAGGGGCAACACCATATATTTT

clone_size: few
d_call: -
j_call: TRBJ2-3
v_call: TRBV28
cdr3_aa: CASSPRGSPSDTQYF
cdr3_nt: TGTGCCAGCAGCCCCCGAGGGAGTCCCTCAGATACGCAGTATTTT

clone_size: many
d_call: -
j_call: TRBJ1-2
v_call: TRBV4-2
cdr3_aa: CASSQLGGGDGYTF
cdr3_nt: TGTGCCAGCAGCCAACTAGGGGGGGGCGATGGCTACACCTTC

clone_size: many
d_call: -
j_call: TRBJ2-1
v_call: TRBV4-1
cdr3_aa: CASSQAFQQAYNEQFF
cdr3_nt: TGCGCCAGCAGCCAAGCTTTTCAGCAAGCCTACAATGAGCAGTTCTTC

clone_size: many
d_call: -
j_call: TRBJ2-7
v_call: TRBV29-1
cdr3_aa: CSVGRDRQAYEQYF
cdr3_nt: TGCAGCGTGGGTAGGGACCGCCAAGCCTACGAGCAGTACTTC

clone_size: many
d_call: TRBD1
j_call: TRBJ1-2
v_call: TRBV5-6
cdr3_aa: CASSRTQGASGYTF
cdr3_nt: TGTGCCAGCAGCAGAACACAGGGGGCCTCTGGCTACACCTTC

clone_size: many
d_call: -
j_call: TRBJ2-7
v_call: TRBV20-1
cdr3_aa: CSANHKSSYEQYF
cdr3_nt: TGCAGTGCCAACCATAAGAGCTCCTACGAGCAGTACTTC

clone_size: -
d_call: TRBD2
j_call: TRBJ2-3
v_call: TRBV20-1
cdr3_aa: CSAYSWTSGRGADTQYF
cdr3_nt: TGCAGTGCTTACTCCTGGACTAGCGGGAGAGGGGCAGATACGCAGTATTTT

clone_size: many
d_call: TRBD2
j_call: TRBJ2-7
v_call: TRBV18
cdr3_aa: CASSGGRHNYEQYF
cdr3_nt: TGTGCCAGTTCGGGGGGTAGACACAACTACGAGCAGTACTTC

clone_size: -
d_call: TRBD1
j_call: TRBJ2-1
v_call: TRBV20-1
cdr3_aa: CSARTGRWGFF
cdr3_nt: TGCAGTGCCCGGACAGGAAGATGGGGGTTCTTC

clone_size: many
d_call: TRBD1
j_call: TRBJ1-6
v_call: TRBV5-1
cdr3_aa: CASSGQVSEPLHF
cdr3_nt: TGCGCCAGCAGCGGACAGGTTTCAGAACCCCTCCACTTT

clone_size: many
d_call: -
j_call: TRBJ2-7
v_call: TRBV7-2
cdr3_aa: CASSSQGGGYEQYF
cdr3_nt: TGTGCCAGCAGCTCCCAAGGGGGTGGGTACGAGCAGTACTTC

clone_size: -
d_call: -
j_call: TRBJ2-5
v_call: TRBV28
cdr3_aa: CASSLWGAGETQYF
cdr3_nt: TGTGCCAGCAGTTTATGGGGGGCGGGGGAGACCCAGTACTTC

clone_size: -
d_call: TRBD1
j_call: TRBJ2-7
v_call: TRBV4-2
cdr3_aa: CASSQTPTGQSYEQYF
cdr3_nt: TGTGCCAGCAGCCAGACTCCGACAGGGCAATCCTACGAGCAGTACTTC

clone_size: many
d_call: -
j_call: TRBJ1-3
v_call: TRBV12-3/TRBV12-4
cdr3_aa: CASSSPGPGVSGNTIYF
cdr3_nt: TGTGCCAGCAGTTCGCCGGGACCAGGGGTATCTGGAAACACCATATATTTT

clone_size: many
d_call: -
j_call: TRBJ1-1
v_call: TRBV5-1
cdr3_aa: CASSFATANLNTEAFF
cdr3_nt: TGCGCCAGCAGCTTCGCCACCGCCAACCTGAACACTGAAGCTTTCTTT

clone_size: many
d_call: -
j_call: TRBJ2-6
v_call: TRBV28
cdr3_aa: CASSRLTGRFSGANVLTF
cdr3_nt: TGTGCCAGCAGCCGGTTGACAGGACGGTTCTCTGGGGCCAACGTCCTGACTTTC

clone_size: many
d_call: TRBD1
j_call: TRBJ1-5
v_call: TRBV20-1
cdr3_aa: CSAAPLTGDSNQPQHF
cdr3_nt: TGCAGTGCTGCCCCCTTGACAGGGGATAGCAATCAGCCCCAGCATTTT

clone_size: many
d_call: TRBD1
j_call: TRBJ2-5
v_call: TRBV12-3/TRBV12-4
cdr3_aa: CASSFRGQGQETQYF
cdr3_nt: TGTGCCAGCAGTTTCAGGGGGCAAGGGCAAGAGACCCAGTACTTC

clone_size: many
d_call: -
j_call: TRBJ2-5
v_call: TRBV5-4
cdr3_aa: CASSSRIKETQYF
cdr3_nt: TGTGCCAGCAGCTCTAGAATAAAAGAGACCCAGTACTTC

clone_size: many
d_call: -
j_call: TRBJ2-7
v_call: TRBV20-1
cdr3_aa: CSVDGLSSYEQYF
cdr3_nt: TGCAGTGTCGACGGACTCAGCTCCTACGAGCAGTACTTC

clone_size: -
d_call: -
j_call: TRBJ2-7
v_call: TRBV20-1
cdr3_aa: CSARDSYSYEQYF
cdr3_nt: TGCAGTGCTAGAGACAGTTACTCCTACGAGCAGTACTTC